The next 23 T cell receptor beta chains were all read from a single sample in a study of human T cells and chemical hapten exposure. Time point defined: patch test 2, 6 weeks after DPC sensitization. Specified treatment: therapeutic diphenylcyclopropenone sensitization with weekly scalp DPC. In TCRdb, the RACE reads were re-called with MiXCR into one record per CDR3 protein. The sample carries about 40,000 distinct CDR3 sequences, roughly 3.3% recorded once. This material consisted of whole blood, taken in connection with sensitization to the hapten diphenylcyclopropenone (DPC). These receptors all stem from a man between 35 and 55 years old with alopecia areata. Some clones in this sample may be carry-over from other donors' samples.

This clonotype came up many times. The rearrangement links TRBV3-1 to TRBJ2-1, with D possibly matching TRBD2 (5 bases). Germline CDR1 LGHDT, CDR2 YNNKEL (reference sequence). This CDR3 is 16 amino acids long. The ends were cut back, 5 bases at V and 0 bases at J, with 14 bases in the middle. The CDR3 bases are TGTGCCAGCAGCACCTTACTAGGCAGCTCCTACAATGAGCAGTTCTTC. It codes for CASSTLLGSSYNEQFF.

Many counts were recorded for this clonotype. The chain uses TRBV7-9 and TRBJ2-1; D may be TRBD2 (6 bases). Trimming shortened V by 7 bases and J by 8 bases, and 15 bases separated the two germline ends. The V gene's germline CDR1 is SEHNR and CDR2 FQNEAQ (reference sequence). The CDR3 has 13 amino acids. The CDR3 region has the DNA TGTGCCAGCACCCGACTCCCGGGAGATGAGCAGTTCTTC. As protein: CASTRLPGDEQFF.

This clonotype was picked up many times. This chain joins TRBV7-9 and TRBJ2-6; weak D call: TRBD2 (7 bases). V lost 8 bases and J lost 1, with 12 bases in between. The CDR3 covers 15 residues. The germline V gene encodes CDR1 SEHNR and CDR2 FQNEAQ (reference sequence). CDR3 protein: CASWKGGSGANVLTF. The CDR3 bases are TGTGCCAGCTGGAAGGGGGGGTCTGGGGCCAACGTCCTGACTTTC.

The chain employs TRBV10-3 and TRBJ2-3; TRBD2 is a possible D gene (6 bases). The V gene's germline CDR1 is ENHRY and CDR2 SYGVKD. V was clipped by 11 bases and J by 1 base, with 16 bases between them. CDR3 length equals 14 residues. The CDR3 DNA reads as TGTGCCCCCCATTCGGGAGACCGCACAGATACGCAGTATTTT. It encodes CAPHSGDRTDTQYF.

This clonotype appeared many times. The chain carries TRBV7-2 and TRBJ1-5; TRBD1 matches at 7 bases. The V segment lost 6 bases and the J segment 3 bases; nucleotides outside the gene matches: 2. The CDR3 covers 13 residues. Germline values: CDR1 SGHTA, CDR2 FQGNSA. CDR3: CASRGQPNQPQHF. CDR3 nucleotide sequence: TGTGCCAGCAGGGGACAGCCCAATCAGCCCCAGCATTTT.

The chain combines TRBV5-4 with TRBJ2-7, with TRBD2 matching 11 bases. V shed 4 bases and J 5 bases; nucleotides not matched to a gene: 8. This CDR3 has 15 residues. Germline lookup yields CDR1 SGHNT and CDR2 YYREEE (reference sequence). CDR3 nucleotides: TGTGCCAGCAGCCATAGTAGCGGGAGGGGAAACGAGCAGTACTTC. It encodes CASSHSSGRGNEQYF.

This clonotype was seen ten or more times. The rearrangement uses TRBV20-1 and TRBJ2-5; 10 bases are shared with TRBD2. Germline loops: CDR1 DFQATT, CDR2 SNEGSKA (reference sequence). V shed 3 bases and J 4 bases; nucleotides not matched to a gene: 5. The CDR3 consists of 14 residues. The CDR3 region is CSASSSGRGETQYF. CDR3 nucleotides: TGCAGTGCTAGTTCCAGCGGGAGGGGAGAGACCCAGTACTTC.

At least ten counts were recorded for this clonotype. V is TRBV12-3 or TRBV12-4 and J is TRBJ2-6; tentatively, D is TRBD2 (6 bases). CDR3 length: 15 residues. Trimming stripped 3 bases from V and 3 bases from J, with 9 bases between. CDR3 DNA: TGTGCCAGCAGTTTCGGAGCGGGTGGGGCCAACGTCCTGACTTTC. Amino acids: CASSFGAGGANVLTF.

This clonotype occurred many times. V gene TRBV7-9 combines with J gene TRBJ2-1, with D tentatively TRBD2 (6 bases). This CDR3 region has 16 residues. CDR1 and CDR2 (germline): SEHNR, FQNEAQ (reference sequence). V lost 5 bases and J lost 4, with 18 bases in between. CDR3 region: CASSLYGGVFYNEQFF. The DNA for the CDR3 is TGTGCCAGCAGCCTGTACGGGGGAGTATTTTACAATGAGCAGTTCTTC.

This clonotype was seen many times. Here the CDR3 reads CSASLQETQYF. The CDR3 DNA follows: TGCAGTGCTAGTCTTCAGGAGACCCAGTACTTC. This chain joins TRBV20-1 and TRBJ2-5; D call uncertain. Per germline, CDR1 DFQATT and CDR2 SNEGSKA (reference sequence). V was pared by 3 bases and J by 5 bases, with 7 bases between. The CDR3 has 11 residues.

V gene TRBV3-2 combines with J gene TRBJ2-2; the listed D gene, TRBD1, was not tested against the DNA. TRBV3-2 corresponds to a pseudogene. The CDR3 consists of 20 residues. CDR3 residues: CASSQDPTVWGGVNTGELFF. In nucleotides, the CDR3 is TGTGCCAGCAGCCAAGATCCTACGGTTTGGGGCGGTGTGAACACCGGGGAGCTGTTTTTT.

This clonotype was observed many times. The V and J genes are TRBV6-1 and TRBJ2-1; no reliable D call. Looked up from germline, CDR1 is MNHNS and CDR2 is SASEGT. Trimming removed 2 bases at V and 9 bases at J, with 2 bases between. The CDR3 is 10 amino acids. The CDR3 is CASSEREQFF. Written as DNA, the CDR3 is TGTGCCAGCAGTGAACGTGAGCAGTTCTTC.

This clonotype was seen repeatedly, ten times or more. The rearrangement uses TRBV20-1 and TRBJ2-1; 9 bases line up with TRBD1. The CDR3 sequence is 15 residues long. V shed 2 bases and J 2 bases; nucleotides not matched to a gene: 4. CDR1 and CDR2 (germline): DFQATT, SNEGSKA (reference sequence). This chain's CDR3 is CSARKQGAAYNEQFF. CDR3 bases: TGCAGTGCTAGAAAACAGGGGGCGGCCTACAATGAGCAGTTCTTC.

The rearrangement uses TRBV12-3 or TRBV12-4 and TRBJ2-1; D unclear. The V and J ends lost 5 bases and 2 bases respectively, with 13 bases between them. The CDR3 has 15 amino acids. The CDR3 bases are TGTGCCAGCAGTCCCCACGGGCCCACCTACAATGAGCAGTTCTTC. Encoded protein: CASSPHGPTYNEQFF.

This clonotype was detected only a few times. The chain has TRBV19 and TRBJ2-5; the D gene is possibly TRBD1 (5 bases). V lost 2 bases, J lost 6 bases, and 13 bases lay in between. CDR1 is LNHDA and CDR2 is SQIVND in the germline V gene (reference sequence). The CDR3 sequence is 14 residues long. The CDR3 region has the DNA TGTGCCAGTAGTATATGGGGCAGCCAGCAGACCCAGTACTTC. As protein: CASSIWGSQQTQYF. The full variable domain, in which reference TRBV19 and TRBJ2-5 provide the parts outside the CDR3, is DGGITQSPKYLFRKEGQNVTLSCEQNLNHDAMYWYRQDPGQGLRLIYYSQIVNDFQKGDIAEGYSVSREKKESFPLTVTSAQKNPTAFYLCASSIWGSQQTQYFGPGTRLLVL.

This clonotype was recorded at least ten times. The chain carries TRBV11-2 and TRBJ2-7; D ambiguous. The CDR3 contains 15 residues. Trimming removed 3 bases from V and 2 bases from J, with 14 bases in between. Germline-derived CDR1 and CDR2 are SGHAT and FQNNGV. CDR3 DNA: TGTGCCAGCAGCTTCTTAAGAAGGTCGGCCTACGAGCAGTACTTC. Translating gives CASSFLRRSAYEQYF.

This chain uses TRBV27 with TRBJ2-1; 8 nucleotides align to TRBD2. After removal of 6 bases from V and 10 bases from J, the junction contained 17 bases not matched to a gene. Germline V lookup: CDR1 MNHEY, CDR2 SMNVEV (reference sequence). This CDR3 is built from 16 residues. CDR3 sequence: CASSPLRERGPEEQFF. CDR3 nucleotide sequence: TGTGCCAGCAGCCCCCTTCGGGAGCGGGGGCCTGAGGAGCAGTTCTTC.

This clonotype was seen many times. The rearrangement links TRBV5-1 to TRBJ2-3; TRBD1 might be the D (5 bases). The CDR3 runs 16 residues. CDR1 SGHRS and CDR2 YFSETQ come from the germline V gene. V was trimmed by 0 bases and J by 7 bases, leaving 18 bases between them. The CDR3 reads CASSLGGPWGGNTQYF. CDR3 nucleotides: TGCGCCAGCAGCTTGGGGGGCCCTTGGGGCGGTAATACGCAGTATTTT.

At least ten counts were recorded for this clonotype. The chain carries TRBV7-2 and TRBJ2-1; D is unresolved. The CDR3 covers 15 residues. Germline V CDR1 and CDR2: SGHTA, FQGNSA. The germline V and J ends were trimmed by 1 base and 2 bases, with 9 bases remaining between them. The chain's CDR3 is CASSLDKGTYNEQFF. The CDR3 DNA is TGTGCCAGCAGCTTAGATAAGGGAACCTACAATGAGCAGTTCTTC.

In its sample, this clonotype was seen many times. V and J are TRBV20-1 and TRBJ2-7; TRBD2 might be the D (6 bases). Germline V gene lookup returns CDR1 DFQATT and CDR2 SNEGSKA (reference sequence). V lost 6 bases to trimming and J lost 6 bases, with 18 bases between them. This CDR3 is built from 13 residues. Here the CDR3 DNA reads TGCAGTGCCCGGATAGCGGTTGAGGGCGAGCAGTACTTC. Its protein product is CSARIAVEGEQYF.

This sequence joins TRBV7-2 and TRBJ1-2; D is unclear. CDR1 and CDR2 from the germline V gene are SGHTA and FQGNSA. Trimming took off 7 bases at V and 7 bases at J, with 16 bases between the two ends. The CDR3 is made up of 13 amino acids. The CDR3 loop is CASTSQLISGYTF. In DNA form, the CDR3 reads TGTGCCAGCACCAGTCAGCTAATCTCTGGCTACACCTTC.

This clonotype was seen at least ten times. In nucleotides, the CDR3 is TGTGCCAGCAGCTCCCCGGGGAGCGGGATACTCTCTGGGGCCAACGTCCTGACTTTC. Translation gives CASSSPGSGILSGANVLTF. The V call is TRBV7-9, the J call TRBJ2-6, with TRBD2 identical over 7 bases. Trimming removed 4 bases from V and 0 bases from J; junction bases left unmatched: 12. The length of the CDR3 is 19 residues. The germline V gene has CDR1 SEHNR and CDR2 FQNEAQ (reference sequence).

Many counts were recorded for this clonotype. CDR3 sequence (DNA): TGTGCAAGTCGCTTATCATCGGGTCAGCCCCAGCATTTT. Its protein is CASRLSSGQPQHF. This chain joins TRBV12-2 and TRBJ1-5. TRBV12-2 is assigned pseudogene status. This CDR3 has 13 residues.